These 7 T cell receptor beta chains were sequenced from one sample in a study of shared clonotypes between healthy human individuals. Assay: immunoSEQ multiplex PCR; the TCRdb copy retains only in-frame clones and omits some. Of a few million clones in the sample, approximately 96% are singletons; the top ten hold roughly 0.13%. Specimen: naive CD4+ T cells sorted from blood. Indicated subset: CD45RA+ positively selected. These receptors were collected from a man younger than 30 in good health.

This clone was detected only once. The chain is built from TRBV10-2 and TRBJ2-5, with D possibly TRBD2 on 5 matching bases. Germline V gene lookup returns CDR1 WSHSY and CDR2 SAAADI. Trimming took 8 bases from V and 5 from J, leaving 21 bases between them. CDR3 length: 15 amino acids. The CDR3 reads CASLPRAGLPETQYF. As DNA, the CDR3 is TGCGCCAGCCTGCCGAGGGCGGGTCTGCCGGAGACCCAGTACTTC.

V is TRBV29-1 and J is TRBJ2-7; D is unresolved. Germline CDR1 and CDR2: SQVTM and ANQGSEA. V shed 6 bases and J shed 3 bases, with 12 bases lying between them. The CDR3 covers 12 residues. In nucleotides, the CDR3 is TGCAGCGTGCCGCCTAGAAACTACGAGCAGTACTTC. This translates into CSVPPRNYEQYF.

This clone was seen a handful of times. Other DNA sequences in this specimen translate into the identical CDR3. The V and J genes are TRBV5-1 and TRBJ2-7, with D uncertain. The V and J ends lost 0 bases and 2 bases respectively, with 9 bases between them. The CDR3 spans 14 residues. Germline CDR1 is SGHRS and CDR2 is YFSETQ. Written as DNA, the CDR3 is TGCGCCAGCAGCTTGGCCAGTCGGCCCTACGAGCAGTACTTC. It specifies CASSLASRPYEQYF.

The chain uses TRBV5-3 and TRBJ2-3; 8 bases map to TRBD2. TRBV5-3 is an open reading frame whose function is uncertain. This CDR3 is built from 15 residues. The V segment lost 10 bases and the J segment 1 base; nucleotides outside the gene matches: 11. This CDR3 is CARELRRGGTDTQYF. The CDR3 region has the DNA TGTGCCCGAGAATTGAGGCGGGGGGGCACAGATACGCAGTATTTT.

The chain links TRBV5-1 to TRBJ2-5; perhaps TRBD2 as D (6 bases). V was shortened by 4 bases and J by 5 bases, with 15 bases between the two germline ends. This CDR3 spans 14 amino acids. Germline V lookup: CDR1 SGHRS, CDR2 YFSETQ. In nucleotides, the CDR3 is TGCGCCAGCAGCAGGCAGGCTAGCGACGAGACCCAGTACTTC. Amino acids: CASSRQASDETQYF.

Here the CDR3 DNA reads TGCAGCGTTGAAGGTGGTTTATATGGCCCGGGTACGCAGTATTTT. It encodes CSVEGGLYGPGTQYF. V gene TRBV29-1 combines with J gene TRBJ2-3; D is uncertain. CDR1 is SQVTM, CDR2 ANQGSEA, per germline. The V gene lost 1 base and the J gene lost 8 bases, with 19 bases spanning the gap. This CDR3 region has 15 residues.

The rearrangement links TRBV5-1 to TRBJ2-1; 11 bases map to TRBD2. Germline V lookup: CDR1 SGHRS, CDR2 YFSETQ. The V segment lost 0 bases and the J segment 6 bases; nucleotides outside the gene matches: 8. CDR3 size: 17 residues. For the CDR3, the DNA is TGCGCCAGCAGCTTGGCCAGTTTAGCGGGAGGGGTCAATGAGCAGTTCTTC. Protein sequence: CASSLASLAGGVNEQFF.